This TCR beta chain comes out of a study of T cell responses to AZD1222 COVID-19 vaccine. Study-level points and caveats: Distributed over spike, vaccine-associated CD4 TCRs predominated at 160-218 and 743-854. Samples come after the peak T cell response, not at day 14. Unmutated variant regions are reportedly the target of nearly half of TCRs that are spike-specific.

This clone appeared a single time. The antigen remains unidentified. Data came from immunoSEQ multiplex PCR; TCRdb stores just in-frame clones and leaves some out. The sample yields tens of thousands of clones, about 90% seen once. This CDR3 has 13 amino acids. The V segment lost 1 base and the J segment 6 bases; nucleotides outside the gene matches: 2. CDR1 is SGHTA and CDR2 is FQGNSA in the germline V gene. The chain couples TRBV7-2 to TRBJ2-7; 8 positions match TRBD2. This receptor was obtained from an adult in good health. The source was peripheral blood, collected on day 0 of AZD1222 vaccination. The CDR3 reads CASSLGGLGEQYF. The DNA for the CDR3 is TGTGCCAGCAGCTTAGGGGGACTAGGCGAGCAGTACTTC.